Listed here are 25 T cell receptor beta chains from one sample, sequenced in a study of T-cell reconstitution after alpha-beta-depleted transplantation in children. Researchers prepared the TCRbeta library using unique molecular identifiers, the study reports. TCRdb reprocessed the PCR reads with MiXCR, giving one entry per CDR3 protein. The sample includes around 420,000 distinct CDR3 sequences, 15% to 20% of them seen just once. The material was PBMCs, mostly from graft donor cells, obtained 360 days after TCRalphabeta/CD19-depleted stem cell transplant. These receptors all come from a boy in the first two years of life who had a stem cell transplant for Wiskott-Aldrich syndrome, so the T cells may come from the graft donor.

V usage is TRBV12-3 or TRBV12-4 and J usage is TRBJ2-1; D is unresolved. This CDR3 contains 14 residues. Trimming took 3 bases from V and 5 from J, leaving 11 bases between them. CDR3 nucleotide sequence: TGTGCCAGCAGTTTGGGCCGACTTGACAATGAGCAGTTCTTC. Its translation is CASSLGRLDNEQFF.

CDR3 nucleotide sequence: TGTGCCATCAGTGAGTCGGGGACAGGGGGCTACGAGCAGTACTTC. It translates to CAISESGTGGYEQYF. The chain is built from TRBV10-3 and TRBJ2-7; 11 bases agree with TRBD1. The V gene end was trimmed by 0 bases and the J gene end by 3 bases; junction bases not matched to a gene: 1. This CDR3 is 15 amino acids long. Germline V gene sequence: CDR1 ENHRY, CDR2 SYGVKD.

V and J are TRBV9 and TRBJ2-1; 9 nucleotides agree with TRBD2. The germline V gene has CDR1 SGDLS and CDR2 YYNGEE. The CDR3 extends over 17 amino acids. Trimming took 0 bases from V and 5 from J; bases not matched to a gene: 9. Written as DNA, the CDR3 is TGTGCCAGCAGCGTAGCCCTAGCGGGGTTTGGCGACAATGAGCAGTTCTTC. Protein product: CASSVALAGFGDNEQFF.

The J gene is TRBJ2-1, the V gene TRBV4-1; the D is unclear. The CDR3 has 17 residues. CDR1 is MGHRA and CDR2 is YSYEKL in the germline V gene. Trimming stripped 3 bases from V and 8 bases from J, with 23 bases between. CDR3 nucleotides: TGCGCCAGCAGCCACATTTTAGGGCCCATCACCTTCGATGAGCAGTTCTTC. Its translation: CASSHILGPITFDEQFF.

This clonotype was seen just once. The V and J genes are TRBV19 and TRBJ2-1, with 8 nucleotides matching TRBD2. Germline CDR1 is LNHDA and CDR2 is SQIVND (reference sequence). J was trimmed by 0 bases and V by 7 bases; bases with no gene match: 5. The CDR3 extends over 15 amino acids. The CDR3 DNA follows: TGTGCCAGTATAGGGGCGGGGGGCTCCTACAATGAGCAGTTCTTC. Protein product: CASIGAGGSYNEQFF.

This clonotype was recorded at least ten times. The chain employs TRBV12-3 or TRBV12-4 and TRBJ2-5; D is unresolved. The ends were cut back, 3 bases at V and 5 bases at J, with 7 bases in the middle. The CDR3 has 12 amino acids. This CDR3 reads CASSFRMETQYF. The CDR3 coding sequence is TGTGCCAGCAGTTTTAGGATGGAGACCCAGTACTTC.

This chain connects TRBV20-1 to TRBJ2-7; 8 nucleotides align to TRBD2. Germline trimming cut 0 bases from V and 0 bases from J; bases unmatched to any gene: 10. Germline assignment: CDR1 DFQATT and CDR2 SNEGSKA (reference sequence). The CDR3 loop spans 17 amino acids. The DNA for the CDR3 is TGCAGTGCTAGAGATCCTCAATTAAGCGGGAGCTCCTACGAGCAGTACTTC. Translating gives CSARDPQLSGSSYEQYF.

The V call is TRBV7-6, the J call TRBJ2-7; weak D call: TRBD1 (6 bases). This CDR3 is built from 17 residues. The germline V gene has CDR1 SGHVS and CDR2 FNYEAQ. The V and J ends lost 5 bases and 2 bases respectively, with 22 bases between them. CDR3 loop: CASSPAPQGYTAYEQYF. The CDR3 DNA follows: TGTGCCAGCAGCCCCGCCCCCCAGGGGTACACAGCCTACGAGCAGTACTTC. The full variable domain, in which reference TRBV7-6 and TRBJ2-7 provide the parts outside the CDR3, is GAGVSQSPRYKVTKRGQDVALRCDPISGHVSLYWYRQALGQGPEFLTYFNYEAQQDKSGLPNDRFSAERPEGSISTLTIQRTEQRDSAMYRCASSPAPQGYTAYEQYFGPGTRLTVT.

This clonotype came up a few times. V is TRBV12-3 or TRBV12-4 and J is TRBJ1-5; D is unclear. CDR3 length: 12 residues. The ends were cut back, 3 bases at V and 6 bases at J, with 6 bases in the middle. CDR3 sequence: CASSFWVQPQHF. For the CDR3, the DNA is TGTGCCAGCAGTTTTTGGGTTCAGCCCCAGCATTTT.

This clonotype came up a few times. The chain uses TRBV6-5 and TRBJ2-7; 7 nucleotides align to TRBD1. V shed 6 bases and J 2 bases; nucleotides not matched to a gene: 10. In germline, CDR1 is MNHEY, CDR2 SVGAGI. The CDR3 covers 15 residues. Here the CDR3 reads CASSQTGTAAYEQYF. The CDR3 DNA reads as TGTGCCAGCAGCCAGACCGGGACAGCGGCCTACGAGCAGTACTTC.

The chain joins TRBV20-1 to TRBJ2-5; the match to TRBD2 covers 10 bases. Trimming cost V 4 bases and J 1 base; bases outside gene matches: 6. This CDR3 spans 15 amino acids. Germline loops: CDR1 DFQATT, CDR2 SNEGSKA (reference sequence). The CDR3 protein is CSATASGGTQETQYF. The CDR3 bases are TGCAGTGCTACCGCTAGCGGGGGTACCCAAGAGACCCAGTACTTC.

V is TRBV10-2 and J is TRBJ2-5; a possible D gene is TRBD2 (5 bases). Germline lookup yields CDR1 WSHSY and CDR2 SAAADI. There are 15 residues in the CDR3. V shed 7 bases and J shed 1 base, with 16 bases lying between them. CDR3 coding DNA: TGCGCCAGCACGGCGGGTGGGTTCCCCCAAGAGACCCAGTACTTC. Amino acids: CASTAGGFPQETQYF.

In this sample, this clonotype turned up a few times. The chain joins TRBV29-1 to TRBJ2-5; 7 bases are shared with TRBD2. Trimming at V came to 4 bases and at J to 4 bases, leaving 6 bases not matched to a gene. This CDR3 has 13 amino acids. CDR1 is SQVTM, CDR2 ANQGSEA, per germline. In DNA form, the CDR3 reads TGCAGCGTTGGCGGGAGAACACTAGAGACCCAGTACTTC. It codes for CSVGGRTLETQYF.

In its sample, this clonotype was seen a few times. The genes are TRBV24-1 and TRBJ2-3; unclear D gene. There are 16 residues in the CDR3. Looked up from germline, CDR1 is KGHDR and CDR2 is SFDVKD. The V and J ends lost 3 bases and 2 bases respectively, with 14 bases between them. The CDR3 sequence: CATSDPRKGFTDTQYF. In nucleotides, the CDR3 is TGTGCCACCAGTGATCCGAGAAAGGGATTCACAGATACGCAGTATTTT.

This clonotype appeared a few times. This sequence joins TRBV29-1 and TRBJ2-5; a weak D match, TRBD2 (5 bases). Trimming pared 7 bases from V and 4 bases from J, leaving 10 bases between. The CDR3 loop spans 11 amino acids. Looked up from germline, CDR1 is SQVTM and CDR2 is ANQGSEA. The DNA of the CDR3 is TGCAGCGGGGAGCAGATAGAGACCCAGTACTTC. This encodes CSGEQIETQYF.

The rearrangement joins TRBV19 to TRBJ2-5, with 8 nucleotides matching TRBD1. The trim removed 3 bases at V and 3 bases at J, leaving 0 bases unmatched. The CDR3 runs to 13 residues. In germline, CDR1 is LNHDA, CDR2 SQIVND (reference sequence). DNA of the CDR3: TGTGCCAGTAGTATGGACAGGGAAGAGACCCAGTACTTC. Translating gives CASSMDREETQYF.

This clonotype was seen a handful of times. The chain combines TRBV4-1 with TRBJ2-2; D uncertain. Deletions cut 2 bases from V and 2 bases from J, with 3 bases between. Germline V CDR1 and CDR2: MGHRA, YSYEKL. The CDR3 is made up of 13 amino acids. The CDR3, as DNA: TGCGCCAGCAGCCAAATAAACACCGGGGAGCTGTTTTTT. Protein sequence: CASSQINTGELFF.

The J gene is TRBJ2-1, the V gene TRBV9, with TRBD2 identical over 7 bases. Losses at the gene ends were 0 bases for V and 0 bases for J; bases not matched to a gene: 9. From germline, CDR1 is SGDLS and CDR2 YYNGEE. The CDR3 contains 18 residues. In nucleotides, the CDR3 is TGTGCCAGCAGCGTAGCGCCGGGACTAACCAACTCCTACAATGAGCAGTTCTTC. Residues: CASSVAPGLTNSYNEQFF.

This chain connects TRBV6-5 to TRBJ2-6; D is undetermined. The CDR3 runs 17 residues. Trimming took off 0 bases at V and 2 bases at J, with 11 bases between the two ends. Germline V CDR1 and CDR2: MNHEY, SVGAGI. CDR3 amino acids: CASSYSWTVAGANVLTF. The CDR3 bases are TGTGCCAGCAGTTACTCGTGGACCGTTGCTGGGGCCAACGTCCTGACTTTC.

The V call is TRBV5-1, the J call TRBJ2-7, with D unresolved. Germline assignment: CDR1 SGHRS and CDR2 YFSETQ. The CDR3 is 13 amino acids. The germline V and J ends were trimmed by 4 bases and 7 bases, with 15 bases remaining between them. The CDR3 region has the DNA TGCGCCAGCAGCCCTGTGGACGCTTGGGAGCAGTACTTC. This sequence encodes CASSPVDAWEQYF.

The CDR3 DNA reads as TGTGCCAGCAGCCGATTGTCTAGCGGCACAGTTTGGGAGACCCAGTACTTC. Translation gives CASSRLSSGTVWETQYF. This chain links TRBV12-3 or TRBV12-4 with TRBJ2-5; 7 bases line up with TRBD2. This CDR3 spans 17 amino acids. Trimming removed 6 bases from V and 5 bases from J; junction bases left unmatched: 18.

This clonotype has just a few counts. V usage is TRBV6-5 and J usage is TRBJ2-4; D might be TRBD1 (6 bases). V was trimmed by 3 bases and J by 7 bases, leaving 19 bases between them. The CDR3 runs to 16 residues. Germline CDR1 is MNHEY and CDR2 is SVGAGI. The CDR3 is CASSYAPGHQGNIQYF. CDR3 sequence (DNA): TGTGCCAGCAGTTATGCGCCGGGACACCAAGGGAACATTCAGTACTTC.

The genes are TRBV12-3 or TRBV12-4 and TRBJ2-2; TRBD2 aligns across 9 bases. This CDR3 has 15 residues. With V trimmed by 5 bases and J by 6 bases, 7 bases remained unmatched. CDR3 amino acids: CASSSQRGAPGELFF. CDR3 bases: TGTGCCAGCAGTAGCCAGCGGGGGGCACCCGGGGAGCTGTTTTTT.

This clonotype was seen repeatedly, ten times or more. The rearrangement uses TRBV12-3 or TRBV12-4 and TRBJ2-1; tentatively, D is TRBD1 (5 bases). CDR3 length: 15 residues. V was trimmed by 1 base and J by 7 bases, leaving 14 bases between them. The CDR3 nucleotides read TGTGCCAGCAGTTTAGTTCAGGGTAAAACAAATGAGCAGTTCTTC. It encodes CASSLVQGKTNEQFF.

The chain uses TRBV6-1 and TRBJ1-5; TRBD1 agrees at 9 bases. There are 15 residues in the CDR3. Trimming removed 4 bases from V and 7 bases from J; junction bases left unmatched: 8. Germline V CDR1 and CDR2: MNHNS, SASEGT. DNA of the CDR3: TGTGCCAGCAGTGCGACAGGGGGTCAGGGACAGCCCCAGCATTTT. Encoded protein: CASSATGGQGQPQHF.